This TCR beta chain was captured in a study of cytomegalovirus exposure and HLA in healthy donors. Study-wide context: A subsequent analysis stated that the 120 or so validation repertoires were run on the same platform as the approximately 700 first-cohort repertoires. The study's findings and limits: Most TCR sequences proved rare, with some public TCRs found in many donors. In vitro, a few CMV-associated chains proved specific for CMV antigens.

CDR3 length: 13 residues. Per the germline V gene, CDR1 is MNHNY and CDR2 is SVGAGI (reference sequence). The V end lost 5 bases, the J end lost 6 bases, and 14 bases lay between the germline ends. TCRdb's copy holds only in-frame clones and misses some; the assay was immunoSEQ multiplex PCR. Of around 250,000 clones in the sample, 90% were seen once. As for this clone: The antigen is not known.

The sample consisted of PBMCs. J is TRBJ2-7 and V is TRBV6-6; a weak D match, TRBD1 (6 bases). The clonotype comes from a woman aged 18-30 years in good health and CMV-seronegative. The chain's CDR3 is CASSPQGYREQYF. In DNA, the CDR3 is TGTGCCAGCAGTCCACAGGGTTACCGCGAGCAGTACTTC.